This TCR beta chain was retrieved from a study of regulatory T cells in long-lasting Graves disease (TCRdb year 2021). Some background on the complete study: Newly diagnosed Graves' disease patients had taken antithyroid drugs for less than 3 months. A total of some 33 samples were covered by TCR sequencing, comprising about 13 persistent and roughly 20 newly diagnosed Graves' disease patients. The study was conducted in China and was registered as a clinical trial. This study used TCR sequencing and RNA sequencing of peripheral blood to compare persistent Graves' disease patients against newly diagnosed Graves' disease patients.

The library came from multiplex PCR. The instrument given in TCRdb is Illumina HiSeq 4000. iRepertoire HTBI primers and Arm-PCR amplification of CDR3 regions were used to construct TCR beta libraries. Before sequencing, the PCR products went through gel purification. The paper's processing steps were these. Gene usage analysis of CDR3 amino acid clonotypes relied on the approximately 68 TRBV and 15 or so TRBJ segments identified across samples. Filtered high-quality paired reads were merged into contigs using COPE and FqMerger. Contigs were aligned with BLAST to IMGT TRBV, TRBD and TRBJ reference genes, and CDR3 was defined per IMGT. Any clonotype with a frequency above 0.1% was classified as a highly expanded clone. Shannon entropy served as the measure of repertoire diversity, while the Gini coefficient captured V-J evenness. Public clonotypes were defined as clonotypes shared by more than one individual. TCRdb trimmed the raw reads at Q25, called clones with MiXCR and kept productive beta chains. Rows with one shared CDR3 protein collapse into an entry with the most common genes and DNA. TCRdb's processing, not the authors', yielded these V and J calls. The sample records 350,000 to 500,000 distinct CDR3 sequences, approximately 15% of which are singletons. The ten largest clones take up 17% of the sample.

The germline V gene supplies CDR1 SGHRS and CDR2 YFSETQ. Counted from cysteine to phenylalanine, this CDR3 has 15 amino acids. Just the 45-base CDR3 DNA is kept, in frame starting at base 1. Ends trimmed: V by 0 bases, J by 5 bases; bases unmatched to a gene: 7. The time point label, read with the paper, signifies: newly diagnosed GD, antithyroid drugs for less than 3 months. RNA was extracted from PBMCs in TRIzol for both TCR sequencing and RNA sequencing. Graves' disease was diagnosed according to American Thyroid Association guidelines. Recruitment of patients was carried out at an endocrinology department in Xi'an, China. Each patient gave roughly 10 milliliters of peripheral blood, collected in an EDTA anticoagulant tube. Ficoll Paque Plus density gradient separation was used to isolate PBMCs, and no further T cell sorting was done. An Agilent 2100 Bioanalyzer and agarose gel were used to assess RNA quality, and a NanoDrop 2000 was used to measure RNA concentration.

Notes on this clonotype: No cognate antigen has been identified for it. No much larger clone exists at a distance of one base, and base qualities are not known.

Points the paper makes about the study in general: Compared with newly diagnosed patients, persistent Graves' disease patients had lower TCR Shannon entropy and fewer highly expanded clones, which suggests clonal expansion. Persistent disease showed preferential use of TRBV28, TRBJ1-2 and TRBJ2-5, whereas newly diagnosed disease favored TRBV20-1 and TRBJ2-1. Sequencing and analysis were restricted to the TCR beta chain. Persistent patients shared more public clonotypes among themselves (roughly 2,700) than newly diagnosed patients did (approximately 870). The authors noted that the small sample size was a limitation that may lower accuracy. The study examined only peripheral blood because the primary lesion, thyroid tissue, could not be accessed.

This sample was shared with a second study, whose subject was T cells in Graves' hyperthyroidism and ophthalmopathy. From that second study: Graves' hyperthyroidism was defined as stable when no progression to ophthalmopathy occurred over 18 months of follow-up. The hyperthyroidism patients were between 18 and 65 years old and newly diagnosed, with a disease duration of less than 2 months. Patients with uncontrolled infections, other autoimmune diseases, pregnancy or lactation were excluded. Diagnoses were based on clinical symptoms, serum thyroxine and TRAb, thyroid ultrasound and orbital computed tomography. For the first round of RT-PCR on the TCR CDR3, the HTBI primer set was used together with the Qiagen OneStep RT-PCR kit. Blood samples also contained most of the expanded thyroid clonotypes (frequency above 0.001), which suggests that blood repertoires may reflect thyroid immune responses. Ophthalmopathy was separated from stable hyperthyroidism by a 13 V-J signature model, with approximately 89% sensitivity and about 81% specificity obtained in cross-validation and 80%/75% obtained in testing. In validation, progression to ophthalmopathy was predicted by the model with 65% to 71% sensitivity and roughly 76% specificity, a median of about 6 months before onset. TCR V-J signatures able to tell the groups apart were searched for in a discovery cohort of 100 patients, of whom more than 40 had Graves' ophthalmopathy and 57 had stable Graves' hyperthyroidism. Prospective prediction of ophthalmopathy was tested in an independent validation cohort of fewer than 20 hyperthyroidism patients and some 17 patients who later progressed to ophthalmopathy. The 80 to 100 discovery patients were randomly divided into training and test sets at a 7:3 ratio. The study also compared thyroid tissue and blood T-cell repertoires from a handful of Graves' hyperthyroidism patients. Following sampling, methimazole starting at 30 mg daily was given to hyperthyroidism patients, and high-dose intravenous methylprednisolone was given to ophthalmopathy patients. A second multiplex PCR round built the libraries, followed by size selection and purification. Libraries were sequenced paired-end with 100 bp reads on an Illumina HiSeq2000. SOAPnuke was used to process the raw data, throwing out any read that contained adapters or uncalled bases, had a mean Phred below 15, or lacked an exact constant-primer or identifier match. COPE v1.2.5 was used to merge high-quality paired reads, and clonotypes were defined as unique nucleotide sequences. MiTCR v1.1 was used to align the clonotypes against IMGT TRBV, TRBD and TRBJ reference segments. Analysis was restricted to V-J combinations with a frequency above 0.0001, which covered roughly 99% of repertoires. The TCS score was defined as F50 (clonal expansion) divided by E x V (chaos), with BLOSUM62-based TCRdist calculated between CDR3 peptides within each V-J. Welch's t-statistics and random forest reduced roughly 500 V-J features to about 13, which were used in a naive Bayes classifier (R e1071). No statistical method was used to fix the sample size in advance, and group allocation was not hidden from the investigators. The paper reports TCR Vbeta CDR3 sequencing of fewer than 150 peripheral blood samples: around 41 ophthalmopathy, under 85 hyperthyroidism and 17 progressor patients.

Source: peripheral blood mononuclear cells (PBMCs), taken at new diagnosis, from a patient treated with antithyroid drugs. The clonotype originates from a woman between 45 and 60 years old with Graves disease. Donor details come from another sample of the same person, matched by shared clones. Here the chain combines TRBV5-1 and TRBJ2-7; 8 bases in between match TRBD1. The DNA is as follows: TGCGCCAGCAGCTTGGGCGCAGGGGGCAACCACGAGCAGTACTTC. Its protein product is CASSLGAGGNHEQYF.